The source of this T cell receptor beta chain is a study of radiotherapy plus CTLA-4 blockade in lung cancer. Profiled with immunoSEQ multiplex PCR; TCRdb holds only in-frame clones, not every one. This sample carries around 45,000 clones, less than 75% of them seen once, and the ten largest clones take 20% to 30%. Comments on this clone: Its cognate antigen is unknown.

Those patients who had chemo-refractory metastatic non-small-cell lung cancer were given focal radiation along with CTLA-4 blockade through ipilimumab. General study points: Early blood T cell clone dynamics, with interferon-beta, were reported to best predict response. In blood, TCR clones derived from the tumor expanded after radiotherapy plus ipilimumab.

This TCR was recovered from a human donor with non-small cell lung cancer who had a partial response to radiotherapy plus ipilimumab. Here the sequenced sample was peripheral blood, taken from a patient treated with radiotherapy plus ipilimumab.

Here the CDR3 DNA reads TGTGCCAGCCAGGGCGCTGGGCCCAATCAGCCCCAGCATTTT. Translation: CASQGAGPNQPQHF. The chain employs TRBV19 and TRBJ1-5; weak D call: TRBD1 (5 bases). This CDR3 spans 14 amino acids. Germline values: CDR1 LNHDA, CDR2 SQIVND (reference sequence). The V end lost 9 bases, the J end lost 3 bases, and 15 bases lay between the germline ends.